Listed below are T cell receptor beta chains from one sample, sequenced in a study of blood T cell repertoires in COVID-19. Sequencing used immunoSEQ multiplex PCR; TCRdb keeps in-frame clones, though not all of them. The sample has some 250,000 clones, around 86% seen once; the top ten hold 1.9%. Sequencing was done on a sample of peripheral blood. The receptors were gathered from a man aged 25 to 45 who had recovered from COVID-19. Each CDR3 is given with its conserved first and last residue. D genes are given only for firm matches.

d_call | v_call | cdr3_aa
TRBD2 | TRBV7-2 | CASSLGGGGIGETQYF
TRBD2 | TRBV12-5 | CASGLLRGAGNTGELFF
TRBD1 | TRBV29-1 | CSVEDTWTGKGYGYTF
NA | TRBV29-1 | CSARTDSRSEQYF
TRBD2 | TRBV7-8 | CASSPGLAGGLYNEQFF
NA | TRBV5-4 | CASSSAGGHIQYF
NA | TRBV19 | CASSMSRQETQYF
NA | TRBV5-1 | CASSLGRTNEKLFF
NA | TRBV15 | CATSSWPDQETQYF
TRBD1 | TRBV5-5 | CASSLRTGVDQPQHF
TRBD2 | TRBV10-3 | CAISGTSGARGNEQFF
TRBD2 | TRBV7-8 | CASSLEASGSYEQYF
NA | TRBV2 | CASTRDFREGYTF
NA | TRBV27 | CASSSAPTVSTNTEAFF
NA | TRBV25-1 | CASSYLSLGYGYTF
NA | TRBV9 | CASSVQGFGTEAFF
NA | TRBV7-9 | CASSYGGAAGSSYEQYF
TRBD1 | TRBV5-4 | CASSRQGMDYGYTF
TRBD1 | TRBV19 | CASSNGRGVNYGYTF
TRBD1 | TRBV3-1/TRBV3-2 | CASSRGTGGNEQFF
NA | TRBV28 | CASSFWESQNGYTF
NA | TRBV15 | CATSTKEYSNQPQHF
NA | TRBV5-5 | CASSSGYGYTF
TRBD1 | TRBV25-1 | CASSARQGDGYTF
TRBD1 | TRBV2 | CASSEASVRGIETQYF
TRBD1 | TRBV7-9 | CASSLDRGSYEQYF
TRBD2 | TRBV5-1 | CASSLGTSGGDTQYF
NA | TRBV2 | CASRGPTYSRRTHNEQFF
NA | TRBV6-5 | CASSYSIGANEQFF
NA | TRBV5-4 | CASSTGTPRGDYTF
TRBD1 | TRBV7-9 | CASSATGAISNEQFF
NA | TRBV5-5 | CASSRPPGGLGYNEQFF
NA | TRBV24-1 | CATSDLTWQTSGANVLTF
TRBD1 | TRBV19 | CASSRTGYEQYF
NA | TRBV4-1 | CASSPSSGNTIYF
TRBD1 | TRBV4-1 | CASSQGGQGAYEQYF
TRBD1 | TRBV6-5 | CAGQGGEGEKLFF
NA | TRBV5-1 | CASSLGSGNWGGYTF
NA | TRBV5-3 | CARRAGTRWWYF
NA | TRBV11-2 | CASSFDRIGYGYTF
NA | TRBV6-5 | CASRRTGNSGNTIYF
NA | TRBV19 | CASSIRGLYNEQFF
TRBD1 | TRBV6-6 | CASRNPGGGNQPQHF